The 7 T cell receptor beta chains listed next were all sequenced from one sample in a study of blood T cell repertoires in COVID-19. The data were produced by immunoSEQ multiplex PCR, yet TCRdb's version contains in-frame clones alone and is incomplete. The sample consists of 50,000 or so clones, 85% to 95% of them appearing once. Sequenced material: peripheral blood. All receptors derive from an elderly woman with acute or convalescent COVID-19.

The CDR3: CASTSSGTTSSYNEQFF. The CDR3 DNA reads TGTGCCAGCACCAGCTCCGGGACTACGAGCTCCTACAATGAGCAGTTCTTC. The chain combines TRBV28 with TRBJ2-1, with 7 positions matching TRBD2. The CDR3 sequence is 17 residues long. Germline V gene sequence: CDR1 MDHEN, CDR2 SYDVKM. The V and J ends lost 7 bases and 0 bases, in that order; junction bases with no gene match: 12.

This chain connects TRBV6-2 or TRBV6-3 to TRBJ1-1; 10 positions match TRBD1. Germline V gene sequence: CDR1 MNHEY, CDR2 SVGEGT. The length of the CDR3 is 14 residues. Trimming cost V 4 bases and J 10 bases; bases outside gene matches: 9. CDR3: CASSSGTGALVAFF. The CDR3 DNA follows: TGTGCCAGCAGTTCCGGGACAGGGGCCCTGGTAGCTTTCTTT.

V gene TRBV6-5 combines with J gene TRBJ1-1, with D unclear. Trimming left V 7 bases short and J 1 base short, with 16 bases between. From germline, CDR1 is MNHEY and CDR2 SVGAGI. This CDR3 is 15 amino acids long. Written as DNA, the CDR3 is TGTGCCAGCACCCCGACCGGCGGTGGGAACACTGAAGCTTTCTTT. It codes for CASTPTGGGNTEAFF.

This chain connects TRBV19 to TRBJ1-5, with TRBD1 matching 9 bases. The trim removed 9 bases at V and 0 bases at J, leaving 6 bases unmatched. Germline assignment: CDR1 LNHDA and CDR2 SQIVND (reference sequence). This CDR3 contains 15 residues. CDR3 sequence: CASAGQGVSNQPQHF. CDR3 sequence (DNA): TGTGCCAGCGCGGGACAGGGCGTTAGCAATCAGCCCCAGCATTTT.

The chain employs TRBV5-8 and TRBJ2-3; the D is unclear. The length of the CDR3 is 14 residues. V was cut by 4 bases and J by 4 bases, with 13 bases left in between. The germline CDR1 and CDR2 sequences are SGHTS and YDEGEE. The DNA of the CDR3 is TGTGCCAGCAGCCAACTTAAGCTAGCAGATACGCAGTATTTT. Protein product: CASSQLKLADTQYF.

This clone was detected a few times. The rearrangement uses TRBV9 and TRBJ2-3; 9 bases line up with TRBD2. Per the germline V gene, CDR1 is SGDLS and CDR2 is YYNGEE. This CDR3 spans 16 amino acids. J was trimmed by 8 bases and V by 0 bases; bases with no gene match: 10. This chain's CDR3 is CASSVASGAYRGTQYF. The CDR3 DNA follows: TGTGCCAGCAGCGTAGCTAGCGGGGCCTACAGAGGTACGCAGTATTTT.

In nucleotides, the CDR3 is TGCGCCAGCAGCCAAGCCAGGGTTGCCACCGGGGAGCTGTTTTTT. Protein sequence: CASSQARVATGELFF. The J gene is TRBJ2-2, the V gene TRBV4-3; tentatively, D is TRBD1 (5 bases). CDR1 is LGHNA, CDR2 YSLEER, per germline. The CDR3 has 15 residues. The V end was cut by 1 base, the J end by 4 bases, with 10 bases between.